This entry lists 14 T cell receptor beta chains sequenced from one sample in a study of long-term antiretroviral therapy in people with HIV. Investigators performed immunoSEQ version v3.0 at survey level. Clones were read by immunoSEQ multiplex PCR, and TCRdb kept only the in-frame ones, dropping some. In the table there are about 28,000 clones, roughly 84% of which are singletons. The specimen comprised unsorted PBMCs, sampled 0.4 years after starting antiretroviral therapy. Every receptor here comes from a man younger than 35 with HIV.

This chain joins TRBV5-4 and TRBJ2-7, with D perhaps matching TRBD1 (5 bases). The germline V gene encodes CDR1 SGHNT and CDR2 YYREEE (reference sequence). V lost 4 bases and J lost 0, with 11 bases in between. The CDR3 covers 14 residues. CDR3: CASSPGASSYEQYF. CDR3 coding DNA: TGTGCCAGCAGCCCTGGGGCATCCTCCTACGAGCAGTACTTC.

The rearrangement uses TRBV9 and TRBJ1-3; D remains unclear. V was pared by 3 bases and J by 0 bases, with 10 bases between. The germline V gene encodes CDR1 SGDLS and CDR2 YYNGEE. This CDR3 is 15 amino acids long. CDR3 coding DNA: TGTGCCAGCAGCGCAGACGGGAGCTCTGGAAACACCATATATTTT. Encoded protein: CASSADGSSGNTIYF.

The V gene is TRBV4-2, the J gene TRBJ1-1, with 9 bases aligning to TRBD1. Trimming removed 3 bases from V and 1 base from J; junction bases left unmatched: 6. The CDR3 totals 16 residues. Germline CDR1 is LGHNA and CDR2 is YNFKEQ. The CDR3 sequence is CASSQIQGQGNTEAFF. The CDR3 DNA reads as TGTGCCAGCAGCCAGATACAGGGACAGGGGAACACTGAAGCTTTCTTT.

The CDR3, as DNA: TGTGCCATCAGTGGGGAGTCCTACGAGCAGTACTTC. Translated, it gives CAISGESYEQYF. The V and J genes are TRBV10-3 and TRBJ2-7; D possibly corresponds to TRBD2 (5 bases). This CDR3 spans 12 amino acids. Per germline, CDR1 ENHRY and CDR2 SYGVKD. The ends were cut back, 4 bases at V and 1 base at J, with 5 bases in the middle.

V usage is TRBV4-3 and J usage is TRBJ1-4; D gene uncertain. The V end lost 0 bases, the J end lost 0 bases, and 11 bases lay between the germline ends. This CDR3 has 17 residues. Germline lookup yields CDR1 LGHNA and CDR2 YSLEER. The CDR3 region has the DNA TGCGCCAGCAGCCAAGATTGGCAGGAGGCAACTAATGAAAAACTGTTTTTT. Its translation is CASSQDWQEATNEKLFF.

The chain recombines TRBV28 with TRBJ1-2; possible D gene TRBD1, 6 bases. There are 11 residues in the CDR3. Germline CDR1 is MDHEN and CDR2 is SYDVKM. V lost 8 bases to trimming and J lost 2 bases, with 6 bases between them. In DNA form, the CDR3 reads TGTGCCAGCCAGGGGAACTATGGCTACACCTTC. Protein: CASQGNYGYTF.

The V gene is TRBV28, the J gene TRBJ1-1, with 7 bases aligning to TRBD1. The CDR3 runs 14 residues. With V trimmed by 4 bases and J by 0 bases, 2 bases remained unmatched. CDR1 and CDR2 (germline): MDHEN, SYDVKM. CDR3 loop: CASSSTGMNTEAFF. The CDR3 nucleotides read TGTGCCAGCAGTTCGACAGGGATGAACACTGAAGCTTTCTTT.

This clone was found once. The V and J genes are TRBV2 and TRBJ2-7, with D perhaps given as TRBD1 or TRBD2 (6 bases each). Germline lookup yields CDR1 SNHLY and CDR2 FYNNEI. The CDR3 has 15 residues. The V gene lost 5 bases and the J gene lost 6 bases, with 20 bases spanning the gap. Here the CDR3 reads CASSPGGGPFSEQYF. The CDR3 DNA reads as TGTGCCAGCAGTCCCGGAGGGGGACCCTTTTCCGAGCAGTACTTC.

V usage is TRBV7-9 and J usage is TRBJ1-1, with D possibly matching TRBD1 (5 bases). The length of the CDR3 is 14 residues. Germline V gene sequence: CDR1 SEHNR, CDR2 FQNEAQ (reference sequence). The ends were cut back, 5 bases at V and 6 bases at J, with 16 bases in the middle. CDR3 loop: CASSPLQGIPEAFF. The CDR3 coding sequence is TGTGCCAGCAGCCCCCTCCAGGGAATCCCTGAAGCTTTCTTT.

This clone occurred once. This chain joins TRBV19 and TRBJ2-7, with D perhaps TRBD1 or TRBD2 (5 bases each). CDR1 and CDR2 (germline): LNHDA, SQIVND (reference sequence). V was cut by 5 bases and J by 3 bases, with 17 bases left in between. The CDR3 sequence is 15 residues long. CDR3: CASSGGSTRGYEQYF. DNA of the CDR3: TGTGCCAGTAGTGGGGGATCCACCCGGGGCTACGAGCAGTACTTC. Full variable domain (rest looked up from reference TRBV19 and TRBJ2-7): DGGITQSPKYLFRKEGQNVTLSCEQNLNHDAMYWYRQDPGQGLRLIYYSQIVNDFQKGDIAEGYSVSREKKESFPLTVTSAQKNPTAFYLCASSGGSTRGYEQYFGPGTRLTVT.

V and J are TRBV6-6 and TRBJ2-1; TRBD2 aligns across 10 bases. The CDR3 runs 15 residues. Germline CDR1 and CDR2: MNHNY and SVGAGI (reference sequence). With V trimmed by 5 bases and J by 7 bases, 8 bases remained unmatched. The CDR3 DNA is TGTGCCAGCAGTCCTACCAGCGGGGGGGTTAATGAGCAGTTCTTC. Amino acids: CASSPTSGGVNEQFF.

This clone was detected only once. The chain uses TRBV27 and TRBJ1-5, with TRBD1 matching 7 bases. This CDR3 comprises 14 residues. In germline, CDR1 is MNHEY, CDR2 SMNVEV (reference sequence). Trimming took 6 bases from V and 6 from J; bases not matched to a gene: 8. The CDR3 reads CASSRGGEGQPQHF. The CDR3 DNA sequence: TGTGCCAGCAGCAGAGGGGGCGAGGGTCAGCCCCAGCATTTT.

This clone was counted once. The chain has TRBV7-9 and TRBJ2-7; D gene unclear. V shed 3 bases and J shed 6 bases, with 9 bases lying between them. This CDR3 region has 12 residues. CDR1 is SEHNR and CDR2 is FQNEAQ in the germline V gene (reference sequence). CDR3 DNA sequence: TGTGCCAGCAGCTTTGCTCTTAGCGAGCAGTACTTC. It is translated as CASSFALSEQYF.

CDR3 coding DNA: TGTGCTAGTGCCTGGGACAGATCTAACTATGGCTACACCTTC. It encodes CASAWDRSNYGYTF. V and J are TRBV12-5 and TRBJ1-2, with 7 bases fitting TRBD1. There are 14 residues in the CDR3. J was trimmed by 0 bases and V by 7 bases; bases with no gene match: 5. Germline V gene sequence: CDR1 LGHNT, CDR2 FRNRAP.